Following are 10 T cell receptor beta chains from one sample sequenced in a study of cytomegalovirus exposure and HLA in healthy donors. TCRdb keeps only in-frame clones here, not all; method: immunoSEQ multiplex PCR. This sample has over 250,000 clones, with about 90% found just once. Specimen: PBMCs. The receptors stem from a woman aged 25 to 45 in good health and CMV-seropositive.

CDR3 sequence: CASSTYRTQETQYF. Here the CDR3 DNA reads TGTGCCAGCAGTACCTACCGGACACAAGAGACCCAGTACTTC. The rearrangement joins TRBV2 to TRBJ2-5; D is perhaps TRBD1 (5 bases). Trimming removed 5 bases at V and 2 bases at J, with 12 bases between. This CDR3 region has 14 residues. CDR1 SNHLY and CDR2 FYNNEI come from the germline V gene.

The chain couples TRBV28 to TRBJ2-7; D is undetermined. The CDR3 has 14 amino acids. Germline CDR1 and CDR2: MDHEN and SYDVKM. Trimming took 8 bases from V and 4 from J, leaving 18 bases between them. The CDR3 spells CASVSPEQRYEQYF. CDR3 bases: TGTGCCAGCGTCTCCCCAGAACAGCGATACGAGCAGTACTTC.

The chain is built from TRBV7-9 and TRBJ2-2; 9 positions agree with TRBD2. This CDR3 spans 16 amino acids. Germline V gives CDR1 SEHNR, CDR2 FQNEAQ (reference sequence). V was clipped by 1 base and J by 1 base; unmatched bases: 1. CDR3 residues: CASSLETSGNTGELFF. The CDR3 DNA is TGTGCCAGCAGCTTAGAGACTAGCGGGAACACCGGGGAGCTGTTTTTT.

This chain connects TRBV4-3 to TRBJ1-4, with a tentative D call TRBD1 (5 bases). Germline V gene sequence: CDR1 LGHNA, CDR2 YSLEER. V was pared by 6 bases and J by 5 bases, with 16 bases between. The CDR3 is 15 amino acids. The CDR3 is CASRPSGQGNEKLFF. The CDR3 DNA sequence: TGCGCCAGCAGACCCTCAGGGCAGGGAAATGAAAAACTGTTTTTT.

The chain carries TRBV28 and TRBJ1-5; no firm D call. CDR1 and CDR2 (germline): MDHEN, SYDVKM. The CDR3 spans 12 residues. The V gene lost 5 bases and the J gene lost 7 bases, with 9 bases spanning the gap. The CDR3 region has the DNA TGTGCCAGCAGTCTGGACGCACAGCCCCAGCATTTT. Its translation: CASSLDAQPQHF.

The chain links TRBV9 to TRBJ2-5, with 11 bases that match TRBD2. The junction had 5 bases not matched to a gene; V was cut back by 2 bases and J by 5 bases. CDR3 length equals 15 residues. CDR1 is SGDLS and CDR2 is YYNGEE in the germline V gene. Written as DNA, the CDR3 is TGTGCCAGCAGCGTTACTAGCGGGAGTGGGGAGACCCAGTACTTC. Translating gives CASSVTSGSGETQYF.

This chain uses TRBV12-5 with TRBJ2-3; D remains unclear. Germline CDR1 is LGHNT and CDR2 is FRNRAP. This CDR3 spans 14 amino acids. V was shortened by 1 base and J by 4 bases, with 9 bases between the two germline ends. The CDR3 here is CASGLGSRADTQYF. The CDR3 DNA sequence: TGTGCTAGTGGTTTGGGGAGTCGGGCAGATACGCAGTATTTT.

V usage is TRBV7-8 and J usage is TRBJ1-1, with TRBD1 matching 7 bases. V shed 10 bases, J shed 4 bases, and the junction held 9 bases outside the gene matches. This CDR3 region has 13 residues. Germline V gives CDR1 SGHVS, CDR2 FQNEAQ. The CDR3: CAISDRVFTEAFF. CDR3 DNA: TGTGCCATCTCTGACAGGGTATTCACTGAAGCTTTCTTT.

CDR3 DNA sequence: TGTGCCACCAGCCTCACGGGGGGGCAGGACGAGCAGTACTTC. Its translation is CATSLTGGQDEQYF. The chain employs TRBV15 and TRBJ2-7, with 8 nucleotides matching TRBD2. Germline loops: CDR1 LNHNV, CDR2 YYDKDF (reference sequence). The CDR3 is 14 residues long. V shed 5 bases and J 5 bases; nucleotides not matched to a gene: 8. Looking up the rest from reference TRBV15 and TRBJ2-7 gives the full variable domain: DAMVIQNPRYQVTQFGKPVTLSCSQTLNHNVMYWYQQKSSQAPKLLFHYYDKDFNNEADTPDNFQSRRPNTSFCFLDIRSPGLGDTAMYLCATSLTGGQDEQYFGPGTRLTVT.

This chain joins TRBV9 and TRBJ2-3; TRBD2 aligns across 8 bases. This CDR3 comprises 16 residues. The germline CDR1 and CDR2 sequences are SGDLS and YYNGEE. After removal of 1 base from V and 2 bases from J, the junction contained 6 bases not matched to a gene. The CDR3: CASSVLAGSVTDTQYF. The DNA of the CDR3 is TGTGCCAGCAGCGTACTAGCGGGCAGCGTCACAGATACGCAGTATTTT.